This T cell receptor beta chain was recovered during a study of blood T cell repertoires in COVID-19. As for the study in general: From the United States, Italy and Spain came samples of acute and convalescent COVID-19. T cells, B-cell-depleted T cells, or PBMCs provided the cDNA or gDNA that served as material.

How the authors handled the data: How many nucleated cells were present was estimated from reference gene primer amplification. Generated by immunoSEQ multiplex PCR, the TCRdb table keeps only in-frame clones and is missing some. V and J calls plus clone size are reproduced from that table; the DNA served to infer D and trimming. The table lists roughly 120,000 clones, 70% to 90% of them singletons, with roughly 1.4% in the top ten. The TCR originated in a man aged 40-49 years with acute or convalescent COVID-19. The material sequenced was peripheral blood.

CDR3 region: CASSLETGTYEQYF. Written as DNA, the CDR3 is TGTGCCAGCAGTCTGGAGACAGGGACCTACGAGCAGTACTTC. This sequence joins TRBV28 and TRBJ2-7; 7 bases line up with TRBD1. CDR3 size: 14 residues. The trim removed 5 bases at V and 2 bases at J, leaving 6 bases unmatched. Germline assignment: CDR1 MDHEN and CDR2 SYDVKM.